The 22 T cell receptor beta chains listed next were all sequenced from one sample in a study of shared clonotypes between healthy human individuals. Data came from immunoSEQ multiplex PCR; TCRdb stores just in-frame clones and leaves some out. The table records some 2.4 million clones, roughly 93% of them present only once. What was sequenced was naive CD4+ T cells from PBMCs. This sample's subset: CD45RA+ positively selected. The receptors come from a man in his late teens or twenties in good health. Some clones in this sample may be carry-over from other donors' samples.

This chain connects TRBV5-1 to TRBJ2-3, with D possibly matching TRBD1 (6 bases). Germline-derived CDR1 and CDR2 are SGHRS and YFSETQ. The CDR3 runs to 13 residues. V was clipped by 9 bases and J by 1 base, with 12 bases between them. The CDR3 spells CATKTGGTDTQYF. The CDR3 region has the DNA TGCGCCACTAAGACAGGAGGCACAGATACGCAGTATTTT.

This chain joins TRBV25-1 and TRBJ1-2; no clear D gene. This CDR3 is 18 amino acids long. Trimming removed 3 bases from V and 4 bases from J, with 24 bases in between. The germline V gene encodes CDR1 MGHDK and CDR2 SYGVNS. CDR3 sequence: CASSDSKGTAQTSYGYTF. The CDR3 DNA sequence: TGTGCCAGCAGTGACTCTAAGGGAACGGCTCAGACTTCCTATGGCTACACCTTC.

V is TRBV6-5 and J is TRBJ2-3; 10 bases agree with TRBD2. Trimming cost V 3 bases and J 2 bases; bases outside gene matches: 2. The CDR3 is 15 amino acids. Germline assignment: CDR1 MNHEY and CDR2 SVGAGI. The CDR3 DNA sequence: TGTGCCAGCAGTTATGGGACTAGCGACACAGATACGCAGTATTTT. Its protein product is CASSYGTSDTDTQYF.

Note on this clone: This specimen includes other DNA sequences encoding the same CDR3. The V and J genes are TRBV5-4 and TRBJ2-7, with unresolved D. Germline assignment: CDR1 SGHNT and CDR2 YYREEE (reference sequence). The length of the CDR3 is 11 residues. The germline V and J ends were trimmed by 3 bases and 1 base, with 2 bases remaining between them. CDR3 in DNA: TGTGCCAGCAGCTCTTCCTACGAGCAGTACTTC. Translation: CASSSSYEQYF.

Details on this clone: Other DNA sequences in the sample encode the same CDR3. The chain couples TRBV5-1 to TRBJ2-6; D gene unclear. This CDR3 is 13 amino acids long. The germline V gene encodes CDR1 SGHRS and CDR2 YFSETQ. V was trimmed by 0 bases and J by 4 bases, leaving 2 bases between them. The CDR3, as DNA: TGCGCCAGCAGCTTGGAGGGGGCCAACGTCCTGACTTTC. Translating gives CASSLEGANVLTF.

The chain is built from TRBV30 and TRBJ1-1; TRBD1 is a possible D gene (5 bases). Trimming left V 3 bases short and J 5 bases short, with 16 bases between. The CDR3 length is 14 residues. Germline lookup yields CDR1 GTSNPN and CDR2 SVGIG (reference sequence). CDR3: CAWRWGRGKTEAFF. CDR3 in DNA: TGTGCCTGGAGATGGGGAAGGGGAAAGACTGAAGCTTTCTTT.

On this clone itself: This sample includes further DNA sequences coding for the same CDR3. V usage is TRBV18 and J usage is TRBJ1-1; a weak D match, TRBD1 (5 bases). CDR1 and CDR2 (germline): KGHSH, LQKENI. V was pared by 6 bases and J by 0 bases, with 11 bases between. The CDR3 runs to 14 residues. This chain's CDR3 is CASSPQGLNTEAFF. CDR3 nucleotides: TGTGCCAGCTCGCCTCAGGGATTGAACACTGAAGCTTTCTTT.

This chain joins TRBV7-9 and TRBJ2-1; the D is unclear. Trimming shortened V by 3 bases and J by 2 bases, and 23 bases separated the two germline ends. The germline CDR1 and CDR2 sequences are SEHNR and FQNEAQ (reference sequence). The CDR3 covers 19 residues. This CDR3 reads CASSFGAYGRLNAYNEQFF. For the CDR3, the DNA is TGTGCCAGCAGCTTCGGTGCTTATGGGCGGCTAAACGCCTACAATGAGCAGTTCTTC.

In DNA, the CDR3 is TGTGCCAGCAGCTTGGAAGACAGGGGATTAGGGGCTTTCTTT. This gives the protein CASSLEDRGLGAFF. The chain is built from TRBV5-6 and TRBJ1-1, with TRBD1 matching over 8 bases. CDR3 length equals 14 residues. V was pared by 0 bases and J by 11 bases, with 9 bases of the junction left unmatched. Germline CDR1 SGHDT, CDR2 YYEEEE.

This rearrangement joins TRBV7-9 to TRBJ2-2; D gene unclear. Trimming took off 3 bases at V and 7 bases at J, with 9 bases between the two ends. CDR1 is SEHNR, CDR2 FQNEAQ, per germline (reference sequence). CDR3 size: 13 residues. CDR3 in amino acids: CASSFVRNGELFF. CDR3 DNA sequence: TGTGCCAGCAGCTTTGTCCGAAACGGGGAGCTGTTTTTT.

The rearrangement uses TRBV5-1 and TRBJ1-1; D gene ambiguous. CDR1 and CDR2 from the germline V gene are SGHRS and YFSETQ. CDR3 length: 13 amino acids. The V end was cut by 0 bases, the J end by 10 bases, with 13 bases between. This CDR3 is CASSLEASGRAFF. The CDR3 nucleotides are TGCGCCAGCAGCTTGGAAGCTTCTGGTAGAGCTTTCTTT.

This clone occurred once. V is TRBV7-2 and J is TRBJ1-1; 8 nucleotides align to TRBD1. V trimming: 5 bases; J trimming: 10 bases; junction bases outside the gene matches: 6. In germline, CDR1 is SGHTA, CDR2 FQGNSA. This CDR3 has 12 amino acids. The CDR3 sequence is CASSRSTGGAFF. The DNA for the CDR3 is TGTGCCAGCAGCCGTAGCACAGGGGGAGCTTTCTTT.

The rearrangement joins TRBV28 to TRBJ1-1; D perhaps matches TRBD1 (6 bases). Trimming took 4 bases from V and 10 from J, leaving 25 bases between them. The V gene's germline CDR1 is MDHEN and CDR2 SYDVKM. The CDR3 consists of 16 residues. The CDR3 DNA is TGTGCCAGCAGTTATGGGGGTTCGGGGGCCTCTTATGGAGCTTTCTTT. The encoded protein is CASSYGGSGASYGAFF.

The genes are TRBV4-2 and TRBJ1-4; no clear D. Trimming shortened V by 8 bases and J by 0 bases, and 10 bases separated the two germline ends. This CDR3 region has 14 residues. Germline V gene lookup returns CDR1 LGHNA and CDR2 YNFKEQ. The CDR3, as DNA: TGTGCCAGCTCGATCCAGACAACTAATGAAAAACTGTTTTTT. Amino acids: CASSIQTTNEKLFF.

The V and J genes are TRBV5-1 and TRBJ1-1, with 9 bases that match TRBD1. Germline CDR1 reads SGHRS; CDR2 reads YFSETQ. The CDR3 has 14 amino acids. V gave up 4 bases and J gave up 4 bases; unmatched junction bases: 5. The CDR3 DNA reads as TGCGCCAGCAGCCCCCTGGACAGGGGCACTGAAGCTTTCTTT. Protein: CASSPLDRGTEAFF.

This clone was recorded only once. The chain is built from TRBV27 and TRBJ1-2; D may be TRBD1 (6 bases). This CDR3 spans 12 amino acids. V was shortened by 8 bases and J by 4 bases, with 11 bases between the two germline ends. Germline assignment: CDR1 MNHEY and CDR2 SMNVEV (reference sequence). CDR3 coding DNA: TGTGCCAGCGGCAGGGGTTTCTATGGCTACACCTTC. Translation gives CASGRGFYGYTF.

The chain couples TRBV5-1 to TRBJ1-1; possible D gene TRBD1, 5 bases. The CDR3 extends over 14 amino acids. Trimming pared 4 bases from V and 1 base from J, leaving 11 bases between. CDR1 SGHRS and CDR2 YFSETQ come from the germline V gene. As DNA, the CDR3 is TGCGCCAGCAGCAAGGGGTCTCCGAACACTGAAGCTTTCTTT. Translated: CASSKGSPNTEAFF.

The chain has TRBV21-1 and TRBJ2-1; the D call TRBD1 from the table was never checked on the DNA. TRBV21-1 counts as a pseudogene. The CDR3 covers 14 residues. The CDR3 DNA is TGTGCCAGCAGGATTTATAGGGGGTTAAAGGAGCAGTTCTTC. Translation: CASRIYRGLKEQFF.

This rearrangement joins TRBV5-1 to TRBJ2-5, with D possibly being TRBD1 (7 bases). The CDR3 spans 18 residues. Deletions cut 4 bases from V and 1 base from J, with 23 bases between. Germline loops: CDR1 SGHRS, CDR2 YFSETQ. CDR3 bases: TGCGCCAGCAGCATCTTAAGGGAGGCAAGACAGGGCCAAGAGACCCAGTACTTC. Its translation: CASSILREARQGQETQYF.

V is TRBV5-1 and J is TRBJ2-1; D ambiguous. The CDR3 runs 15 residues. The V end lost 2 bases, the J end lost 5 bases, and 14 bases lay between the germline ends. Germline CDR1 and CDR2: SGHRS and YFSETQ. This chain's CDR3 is CASSLFTEADNEQFF. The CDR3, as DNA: TGCGCCAGCAGCTTATTTACCGAAGCTGACAATGAGCAGTTCTTC.

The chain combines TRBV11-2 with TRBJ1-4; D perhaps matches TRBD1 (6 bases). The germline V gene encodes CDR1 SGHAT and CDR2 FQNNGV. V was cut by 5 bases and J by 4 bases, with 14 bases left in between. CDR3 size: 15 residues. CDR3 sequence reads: CASSRGGLGNEKLFF. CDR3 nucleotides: TGTGCCAGCAGCCGGGGGGGGCTAGGTAATGAAAAACTGTTTTTT.

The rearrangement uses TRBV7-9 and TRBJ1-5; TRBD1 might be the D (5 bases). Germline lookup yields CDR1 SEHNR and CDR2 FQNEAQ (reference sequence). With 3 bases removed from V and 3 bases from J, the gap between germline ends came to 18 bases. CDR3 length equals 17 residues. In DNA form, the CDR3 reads TGTGCCAGCAGCTTCCCCCAACCCGACAGAGACAATCAGCCCCAGCATTTT. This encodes CASSFPQPDRDNQPQHF.